The 14 T cell receptor beta chains presented below share a single source sample, sequenced in a study of blood T cell repertoires in COVID-19 (dated by TCRdb to 2020 to 2022). The library was generated by the immunoSEQ multiplex PCR assay. Entries here come from immuneACCESS through TCRdb and include only in-frame sequences with V and J called. Some clones fail to appear in such tables; in the studies checked, an unresolved V gene covers under half of the shortfall, and the cause of the remainder is unknown. The sample table contains 300,000 to 400,000 clones; only one count was recorded for about nine tenths of them. The ten largest clones capture around 6% of the sample. The sequencing input was peripheral blood. These TCRs come from a woman in her forties or fifties with COVID-19, enrolled during active disease.

V gene TRBV19 combines with J gene TRBJ2-2; 10 bases map to TRBD1. The CDR3 length is 16 residues. The J segment lost 8 bases and the V segment lost 7 bases, leaving 13 bases of the junction unmatched. The V gene's germline CDR1 is LNHDA and CDR2 SQIVND (reference sequence). CDR3 loop: CASMRKGTGVSGELFF. DNA for the CDR3: TGTGCCAGTATGAGGAAAGGGACAGGGGTTTCAGGGGAGCTGTTTTTT.

This clone has just one count. The rearrangement joins TRBV2 to TRBJ2-7, with 7 bases that match TRBD1. Per the germline V gene, CDR1 is SNHLY and CDR2 is FYNNEI. The V gene end was trimmed by 6 bases and the J gene end by 4 bases; junction bases not matched to a gene: 6. The CDR3 loop spans 13 amino acids. CDR3 nucleotide sequence: TGTGCCAGCAGCAGGACAGGCTTATACGAGCAGTACTTC. Translating gives CASSRTGLYEQYF.

The table lists this clone with a count of one. The chain has TRBV30 and TRBJ2-2; TRBD1 matches at 10 bases. The germline CDR1 and CDR2 sequences are GTSNPN and SVGIG (reference sequence). CDR3 size: 15 residues. Germline trimming cut 3 bases from V and 3 bases from J; bases unmatched to any gene: 4. The DNA for the CDR3 is TGTGCCTGGAGAACCGGGACAGGGGACACCGGGGAGCTGTTTTTT. This codes for CAWRTGTGDTGELFF.

V usage is TRBV10-3 and J usage is TRBJ2-1, with a possible D match to TRBD2 (5 bases). Deletions cut 10 bases from V and 11 bases from J, with 24 bases between. The CDR3 has 14 amino acids. From germline, CDR1 is ENHRY and CDR2 SYGVKD. The CDR3 spells CATSEADGYGKQFF. CDR3 DNA sequence: TGTGCCACCAGCGAAGCGGACGGATACGGAAAGCAGTTCTTC.

The gene calls are TRBV7-2 and TRBJ2-5; 12 nucleotides align to TRBD2. With 3 bases clipped from V and 1 base from J, the junction kept 3 bases outside the gene matches. The germline V gene has CDR1 SGHTA and CDR2 FQGNSA. CDR3 length: 16 residues. The CDR3 reads CASSFPGLAGQETQYF. The CDR3 bases are TGTGCCAGCAGCTTCCCGGGACTAGCGGGCCAAGAGACCCAGTACTTC.

This chain uses TRBV27 with TRBJ2-2; D unresolved. The germline V gene has CDR1 MNHEY and CDR2 SMNVEV (reference sequence). The CDR3 length is 15 residues. V gave up 2 bases and J gave up 0 bases, with 7 bases separating them. Written as DNA, the CDR3 is TGTGCCAGCAGTTTAGAGCGCGCGAACACCGGGGAGCTGTTTTTT. This translates into CASSLERANTGELFF.

The CDR3 DNA reads TGTGCCAGCAGTTCTCTACTAAGCGGGAACTTGGGGGATACGCAGTATTTT. Its protein product is CASSSLLSGNLGDTQYF. The V and J genes are TRBV27 and TRBJ2-3; TRBD2 agrees at 7 bases. CDR1 is MNHEY, CDR2 SMNVEV, per germline (reference sequence). Trimming at V came to 4 bases and at J to 6 bases, leaving 16 bases not matched to a gene. The CDR3 loop spans 17 amino acids.

This rearrangement joins TRBV12-3 or TRBV12-4 to TRBJ1-2; D may be TRBD1 (6 bases). V dropped 6 bases and J dropped 9 bases, with 14 bases sitting between them. The CDR3 has 12 residues. The CDR3 reads CASRPDSSRYTF. CDR3 nucleotides: TGTGCCAGCAGACCGGACAGTTCGCGCTACACCTTC.

The V and J genes are TRBV6-5 and TRBJ1-1, with 11 positions matching TRBD1. Germline CDR1 reads MNHEY; CDR2 reads SVGAGI. After removal of 7 bases from V and 7 bases from J, the junction contained 8 bases not matched to a gene. The length of the CDR3 is 14 residues. The CDR3 coding sequence is TGTGCCAGCATACGGGACAGGGGGACCTATGAAGCTTTCTTT. Translation gives CASIRDRGTYEAFF.

The chain has TRBV7-9 and TRBJ1-1, with 8 bases that match TRBD1. The junction had 10 bases not matched to a gene; V was cut back by 2 bases and J by 5 bases. The CDR3 contains 16 residues. From germline, CDR1 is SEHNR and CDR2 FQNEAQ (reference sequence). Here the CDR3 DNA reads TGTGCCAGCAGCTTAACGGTTGGACAGGGCGGTACTGAAGCTTTCTTT. It specifies CASSLTVGQGGTEAFF.

This chain links TRBV30 with TRBJ1-3; TRBD1 agrees at 10 bases. V was clipped by 2 bases and J by 3 bases; unmatched bases: 7. Germline V lookup: CDR1 GTSNPN, CDR2 SVGIG (reference sequence). The CDR3 extends over 16 amino acids. As DNA, the CDR3 is TGTGCCTGGAGTCACCGGGACAGGGGTAATGGAAACACCATATATTTT. Translation: CAWSHRDRGNGNTIYF.

The rearrangement uses TRBV28 and TRBJ1-2; 9 bases match TRBD1. Germline values: CDR1 MDHEN, CDR2 SYDVKM. The CDR3 runs 15 residues. V dropped 6 bases and J dropped 7; count of bases not matched to a gene: 12. CDR3 sequence reads: CASRAPGQGVSGYTF. CDR3 sequence (DNA): TGTGCCAGCAGAGCTCCGGGACAGGGTGTTTCTGGCTACACCTTC.

This chain joins TRBV25-1 and TRBJ2-1, with 11 nucleotides matching TRBD2. Trimming cost V 4 bases and J 11 bases; bases outside gene matches: 1. Looked up from germline, CDR1 is MGHDK and CDR2 is SYGVNS. The CDR3 has 12 amino acids. The CDR3 loop is CASSATSGKQFF. The CDR3 DNA is TGTGCCAGCAGTGCGACTAGCGGGAAGCAGTTCTTC.

The rearrangement uses TRBV5-1 and TRBJ1-4, with 7 nucleotides matching TRBD1. The CDR3 sequence is 14 residues long. The V gene end was trimmed by 8 bases and the J gene end by 3 bases; junction bases not matched to a gene: 7. Per the germline V gene, CDR1 is SGHRS and CDR2 is YFSETQ. The CDR3 DNA follows: TGCGCCAGTAATCCGGGACAGTCTAATGAAAAACTGTTTTTT. Translating gives CASNPGQSNEKLFF.